Listed here are 3 T cell receptor beta chains from one sample, sequenced in a study of T-cell memory formation after mild COVID-19. TCRdb analysed the 5' RACE reads with MiXCR anew, one entry per CDR3 protein. The table has 50,000 or so distinct CDR3 sequences, roughly 25% seen once. The specimen sequenced was PBMCs or a T cell subset sorted from them (not recorded which). Receptors were obtained from a man younger than 35 who had mild COVID-19 (a few samples of this study predate the infection). Cell type and time point are not known.

This chain joins TRBV7-9 and TRBJ1-5; 8 bases fit TRBD1. The germline V gene encodes CDR1 SEHNR and CDR2 FQNEAQ (reference sequence). V was pared by 5 bases and J by 1 base, with 1 base of the junction left unmatched. The CDR3 loop spans 14 amino acids. The CDR3 protein is CASSDRGSNQPQHF. In nucleotides, the CDR3 is TGTGCCAGCAGCGACAGGGGAAGCAATCAGCCCCAGCATTTT.

The DNA for the CDR3 is TGTGCCAGCAGCGACAGGGGTTACGAGCAGTACTTC. Amino acid sequence: CASSDRGYEQYF. J is TRBJ2-7 and V is TRBV6-2 or TRBV6-3; 8 bases are shared with TRBD1. This CDR3 has 12 amino acids. Germline V gives CDR1 MNHEY, CDR2 SVGEGT. The J segment lost 4 bases and the V segment lost 6 bases, leaving 2 bases of the junction unmatched.

The V and J genes are TRBV24-1 and TRBJ2-1; TRBD1 agrees at 9 bases. Germline values: CDR1 KGHDR, CDR2 SFDVKD. Unmatched junction bases numbered 7, after V lost 3 bases and J lost 8 bases. This CDR3 is built from 15 residues. CDR3 sequence: CATSDHGTGSYEQFF. The CDR3 DNA follows: TGTGCCACCAGTGATCATGGGACAGGGTCATATGAGCAGTTCTTC.